The 26 T cell receptor beta chains in this list originate from one sample, sequenced in a study of blood T cell repertoires in COVID-19. The assay was immunoSEQ multiplex PCR, and TCRdb's table has in-frame clones only and misses some. The sample records around 170,000 clones, around 83% being singletons. The specimen was peripheral blood. The receptors here all came from a woman in her thirties or forties with acute or convalescent COVID-19.

The rearrangement links TRBV5-5 to TRBJ2-7; the D is unclear. V was pared by 2 bases and J by 9 bases, with 9 bases between. Germline V gene data show CDR1 as SGHKS and CDR2 as YYEKEE (reference sequence). The CDR3 is made up of 11 amino acids. The CDR3 region has the DNA TGTGCCAGCAGCTTCTCCACAGTGCAGTACTTC. This codes for CASSFSTVQYF.

V gene TRBV2 combines with J gene TRBJ2-3; D is unresolved. Trimming removed 6 bases from V and 0 bases from J, with 13 bases in between. The germline V gene encodes CDR1 SNHLY and CDR2 FYNNEI. The CDR3 has 15 residues. The CDR3 protein is CASRISGSSTDTQYF. The CDR3 DNA reads as TGTGCCAGCAGGATTTCAGGTTCTAGCACAGATACGCAGTATTTT.

The chain couples TRBV18 to TRBJ2-7; TRBD2 matches at 12 bases. Germline assignment: CDR1 KGHSH and CDR2 LQKENI. Germline trimming cut 6 bases from V and 3 bases from J; bases unmatched to any gene: 6. The CDR3 loop spans 15 amino acids. CDR3 protein: CASSQRTSGIYEQYF. The CDR3 DNA follows: TGTGCCAGCTCGCAGCGGACTAGCGGGATCTACGAGCAGTACTTC.

The chain combines TRBV29-1 with TRBJ1-1; TRBD1 might be the D (6 bases). In germline, CDR1 is SQVTM, CDR2 ANQGSEA. CDR3 length: 12 residues. V was cut by 5 bases and J by 4 bases, with 11 bases left in between. The CDR3 DNA reads TGCAGCGTTTCAGGGGAGGGCACTGAAGCTTTCTTT. Its protein is CSVSGEGTEAFF.

The chain has TRBV9 and TRBJ1-1, with 9 bases aligning to TRBD1. V dropped 3 bases and J dropped 4; count of bases not matched to a gene: 4. The CDR3 loop spans 14 amino acids. Germline V lookup: CDR1 SGDLS, CDR2 YYNGEE. In DNA, the CDR3 is TGTGCCAGCAGCGAGGGACAGGGTTTCACTGAAGCTTTCTTT. Protein product: CASSEGQGFTEAFF.

J is TRBJ2-2 and V is TRBV6-4; maybe TRBD1 (7 bases). Germline-derived CDR1 and CDR2 are MRHNA and SNTAGT. The length of the CDR3 is 17 residues. Trimming left V 4 bases short and J 4 bases short, with 19 bases between. CDR3 loop: CASSAGDSPGVTGELFF. The DNA of the CDR3 is TGTGCCAGCAGTGCCGGGGACAGCCCGGGGGTCACCGGGGAGCTGTTTTTT.

V usage is TRBV5-5 and J usage is TRBJ1-1; D is undetermined. Germline-derived CDR1 and CDR2 are SGHKS and YYEKEE (reference sequence). V gave up 0 bases and J gave up 4 bases, with 19 bases separating them. The length of the CDR3 is 17 residues. The CDR3 region is CASSLARWVELPTEAFF. CDR3 DNA sequence: TGTGCCAGCAGCTTGGCGCGGTGGGTCGAATTGCCCACTGAAGCTTTCTTT. The full variable domain, with the rest looked up from reference TRBV5-5 and TRBJ1-1, is DAGVTQSPTHLIKTRGQQVTLRCSPISGHKSVSWYQQVLGQGPQFIFQYYEKEERGRGNFPDRFSARQFPNYSSELNVNALLLGDSALYLCASSLARWVELPTEAFFGQGTRLTVV.

The chain is built from TRBV3-1 (or the pseudogene TRBV3-2) and TRBJ1-4; perhaps TRBD1 as D (5 bases). Between the trimmed V and J ends, which lost 0 bases and 13 bases, there was a span of 15 bases. Germline CDR1 reads LGHDT; CDR2 reads YNNKEL (reference sequence). This CDR3 spans 14 amino acids. The CDR3 DNA sequence: TGTGCCAGCAGCCAAGACCAACCAATGGGGGGACTGTTTTTT. Encoded protein: CASSQDQPMGGLFF.

The chain recombines TRBV5-1 with TRBJ1-3, with TRBD1 matching 9 bases. The V gene end was trimmed by 2 bases and the J gene end by 0 bases; junction bases not matched to a gene: 6. The CDR3 is 17 residues long. Germline lookup yields CDR1 SGHRS and CDR2 YFSETQ. CDR3 nucleotides: TGCGCCAGCAGCTTACAGGGGGCGGAAGGCTCTGGAAACACCATATATTTT. This codes for CASSLQGAEGSGNTIYF. Combining the CDR3 with reference TRBV5-1 and TRBJ1-3 gives the whole variable domain KAGVTQTPRYLIKTRGQQVTLSCSPISGHRSVSWYQQTPGQGLQFLFEYFSETQRNKGNFPGRFSGRQFSNSRSEMNVSTLELGDSALYLCASSLQGAEGSGNTIYFGEGSWLTVV.

CDR3 sequence reads: CASSSTTRQGGGSGYTF. The CDR3 DNA reads as TGTGCCAGCAGCTCTACGACTAGACAGGGAGGTGGCTCTGGCTACACCTTC. This chain links TRBV5-4 with TRBJ1-2; 7 bases line up with TRBD1. This CDR3 contains 17 residues. Germline CDR1 is SGHNT and CDR2 is YYREEE (reference sequence). After removal of 3 bases from V and 7 bases from J, the junction contained 18 bases not matched to a gene.

This clone came up a few times. The chain carries TRBV7-9 and TRBJ2-2, with D unresolved. V was clipped by 2 bases and J by 7 bases, with 5 bases between them. CDR3 length: 12 amino acids. Germline assignment: CDR1 SEHNR and CDR2 FQNEAQ (reference sequence). The chain's CDR3 is CASSLWSGELFF. DNA for the CDR3: TGTGCCAGCAGCTTATGGAGCGGGGAGCTGTTTTTT.

The gene calls are TRBV27 and TRBJ1-3; TRBD1 is a possible D gene (6 bases). Germline V gene lookup returns CDR1 MNHEY and CDR2 SMNVEV (reference sequence). V lost 3 bases and J 0 bases, leaving 24 bases between the germline ends. This CDR3 has 20 residues. The DNA for the CDR3 is TGTGCCAGCAGTTTCGAACCTAAGGGGGGGACGCATGACTCTGGAAACACCATATATTTT. The encoded protein is CASSFEPKGGTHDSGNTIYF.

The chain carries TRBV18 and TRBJ2-1; 7 bases fit TRBD2. CDR1 KGHSH and CDR2 LQKENI come from the germline V gene. This CDR3 has 13 residues. V was clipped by 0 bases and J by 9 bases; unmatched bases: 2. The CDR3 region is CASSPPGGSEQFF. For the CDR3, the DNA is TGTGCCAGCTCACCACCGGGGGGGAGTGAGCAGTTCTTC.

The chain combines TRBV7-2 with TRBJ2-1; perhaps TRBD2 as D (5 bases). CDR1 is SGHTA, CDR2 FQGNSA, per germline. V was trimmed by 5 bases and J by 7 bases, leaving 12 bases between them. The CDR3 loop spans 13 amino acids. CDR3 loop: CASSPPGSNEQFF. CDR3 DNA: TGTGCCAGCAGCCCACCGGGGTCGAATGAGCAGTTCTTC.

This clone was seen a few times. V is TRBV27 and J is TRBJ1-1; the D is unclear. With 2 bases removed from V and 2 bases from J, the gap between germline ends came to 15 bases. The CDR3 spans 16 residues. The V gene's germline CDR1 is MNHEY and CDR2 SMNVEV (reference sequence). In DNA form, the CDR3 reads TGTGCCAGCAGTTTAGATGGGTGGGCGAGCAACACTGAAGCTTTCTTT. This gives the protein CASSLDGWASNTEAFF.

The chain employs TRBV3-1 (or the pseudogene TRBV3-2) and TRBJ1-2, with D hard to call. Germline V gene sequence: CDR1 LGHDT, CDR2 YNNKEL (reference sequence). The CDR3 extends over 12 amino acids. V was shortened by 2 bases and J by 6 bases, with 7 bases between the two germline ends. Written as DNA, the CDR3 is TGTGCCAGCAGCCAAACGGGTGATGGCTACACCTTC. It specifies CASSQTGDGYTF.

The chain links TRBV9 to TRBJ1-6; TRBD1 is a possible D gene (5 bases). The CDR3 is made up of 14 amino acids. Trimming stripped 0 bases from V and 13 bases from J, with 14 bases between. The germline V gene encodes CDR1 SGDLS and CDR2 YYNGEE. The CDR3 protein is CASSVDQGSGPLHF. DNA for the CDR3: TGTGCCAGCAGCGTAGATCAGGGTTCGGGTCCCCTCCACTTT.

V and J are TRBV20-1 and TRBJ2-3, with D hard to call. V lost 6 bases and J lost 6, with 10 bases in between. Germline lookup yields CDR1 DFQATT and CDR2 SNEGSKA (reference sequence). The CDR3 contains 11 residues. CDR3 sequence reads: CSALGRDTQYF. The CDR3 coding sequence is TGCAGTGCCCTCGGTCGGGATACGCAGTATTTT.

The chain is built from TRBV7-9 and TRBJ2-2, with D possibly matching TRBD2 (5 bases). The V end lost 3 bases, the J end lost 6 bases, and 8 bases lay between the germline ends. Per the germline V gene, CDR1 is SEHNR and CDR2 is FQNEAQ (reference sequence). This CDR3 region has 13 residues. This CDR3 reads CASSFPGSGELFF. DNA for the CDR3: TGTGCCAGCAGCTTCCCGGGGTCCGGGGAGCTGTTTTTT.

The chain carries TRBV29-1 and TRBJ1-2; D unclear. V lost 0 bases and J lost 4, with 6 bases in between. The CDR3 is 12 amino acids. Germline CDR1 SQVTM, CDR2 ANQGSEA. CDR3 sequence (DNA): TGCAGCGTTGAAGATAGCAGCTATGGCTACACCTTC. This translates into CSVEDSSYGYTF. Looking up the rest from reference TRBV29-1 and TRBJ1-2 gives the full variable domain: SAVISQKPSRDICQRGTSLTIQCQVDSQVTMMFWYRQQPGQSLTLIATANQGSEATYESGFVIDKFPISRPNLTFSTLTVSNMSPEDSSIYLCSVEDSSYGYTFGSGTRLTVV.

The J gene is TRBJ1-1, the V gene TRBV7-9; 8 nucleotides agree with TRBD1. J lost 4 bases, V lost 5 bases, and 3 bases had no gene match. This CDR3 has 13 amino acids. Per germline, CDR1 SEHNR and CDR2 FQNEAQ (reference sequence). CDR3 DNA sequence: TGTGCCAGCAGCATAACAGGGGGCACTGAAGCTTTCTTT. Translation: CASSITGGTEAFF.

The rearrangement links TRBV5-1 to TRBJ2-1, with 7 bases lining up with TRBD1. The CDR3 runs to 15 residues. Germline V CDR1 and CDR2: SGHRS, YFSETQ. The J segment lost 2 bases and the V segment lost 2 bases, leaving 4 bases of the junction unmatched. In DNA, the CDR3 is TGCGCCAGCAGCTTCCTCGACAGGGCCTACAATGAGCAGTTCTTC. As protein: CASSFLDRAYNEQFF. Based on the CDR3 plus reference TRBV5-1 and TRBJ2-1, the full variable domain is KAGVTQTPRYLIKTRGQQVTLSCSPISGHRSVSWYQQTPGQGLQFLFEYFSETQRNKGNFPGRFSGRQFSNSRSEMNVSTLELGDSALYLCASSFLDRAYNEQFFGPGTRLTVL.

This rearrangement joins TRBV5-1 to TRBJ2-2; 14 bases are shared with TRBD2. The CDR3 has 18 residues. Germline lookup yields CDR1 SGHRS and CDR2 YFSETQ. After removal of 0 bases from V and 4 bases from J, the junction contained 5 bases not matched to a gene. In DNA, the CDR3 is TGCGCCAGCAGCTTGGCCGGGACTAGCGGGAGTCTCACCGGGGAGCTGTTTTTT. Translating gives CASSLAGTSGSLTGELFF.

The chain has TRBV10-2 and TRBJ2-4, with 11 bases lining up with TRBD2. Looked up from germline, CDR1 is WSHSY and CDR2 is SAAADI. The trim removed 1 base at V and 7 bases at J, leaving 3 bases unmatched. This CDR3 contains 15 residues. CDR3 sequence: CASSEFSGGGNIQYF. The CDR3 nucleotides are TGCGCCAGCAGTGAGTTTAGCGGGGGGGGGAACATTCAGTACTTC.

There are a few counts of this clone. The rearrangement joins TRBV6-1 to TRBJ2-7, with a weak D call TRBD1 (7 bases). Germline lookup yields CDR1 MNHNS and CDR2 SASEGT. The CDR3 length is 15 residues. The germline V and J ends were trimmed by 6 bases and 6 bases, with 21 bases remaining between them. CDR3 region: CASRQGTYFGGEQYF. The CDR3 DNA reads as TGTGCCAGCAGACAGGGGACCTACTTCGGGGGCGAGCAGTACTTC.

This clone was detected only once. This chain links TRBV6-6 with TRBJ2-3; D ambiguous. The CDR3 contains 15 residues. CDR1 MNHNY and CDR2 SVGAGI come from the germline V gene (reference sequence). Trimming pared 2 bases from V and 1 base from J, leaving 10 bases between. The CDR3 protein is CASSYPLPGTDTQYF. The CDR3 bases are TGTGCCAGCAGTTACCCTCTTCCAGGCACAGATACGCAGTATTTT.